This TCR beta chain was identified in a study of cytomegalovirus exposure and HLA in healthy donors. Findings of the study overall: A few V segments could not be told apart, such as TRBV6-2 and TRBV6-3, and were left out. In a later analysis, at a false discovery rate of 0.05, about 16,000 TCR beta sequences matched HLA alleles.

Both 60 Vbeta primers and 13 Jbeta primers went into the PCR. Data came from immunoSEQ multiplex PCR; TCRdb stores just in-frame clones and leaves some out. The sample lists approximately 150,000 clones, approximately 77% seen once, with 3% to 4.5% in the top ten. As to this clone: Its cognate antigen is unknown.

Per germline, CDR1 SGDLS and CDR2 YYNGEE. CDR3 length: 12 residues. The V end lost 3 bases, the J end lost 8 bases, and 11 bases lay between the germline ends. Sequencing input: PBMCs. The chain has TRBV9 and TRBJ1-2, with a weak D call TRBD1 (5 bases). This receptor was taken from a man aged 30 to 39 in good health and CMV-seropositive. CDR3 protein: CASSADSYGYTF. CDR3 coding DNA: TGTGCCAGCAGCGCCGACAGCTACGGCTACACCTTC. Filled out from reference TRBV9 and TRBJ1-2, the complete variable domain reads DSGVTQTPKHLITATGQRVTLRCSPRSGDLSVYWYQQSLDQGLQFLIQYYNGEERAKGNILERFSAQQFPDLHSELNLSSLELGDSALYFCASSADSYGYTFGSGTRLTVV.